These T cell receptor beta chains were read from a single sample in a study of T cell repertoires in cytomegalovirus infection. What these receptors recognize is not known. TCRdb fed the reads into MiXCR, producing one record per CDR3 protein. The table includes about 890,000 distinct CDR3 sequences, around 29% detected once. Sequenced material: cultured CD8+ T cells from PBMCs, taken from culture after CMV antigen stimulation. The receptor set was obtained from a human donor in good health (CMV status not recorded). Some clones in this sample may be carry-over from other donors' samples. Each CDR3 is given without its conserved first and last residue. Fields, in order: J gene, V gene, D gene, CDR3 protein. The D gene is left open where the match is weak.

j_gene: TRBJ1-2
v_gene: TRBV20-1
d_gene: .
CDR3aa: SARDEGNYGYT

j_gene: TRBJ1-6
v_gene: TRBV13
d_gene: .
CDR3aa: ASSLVRAKNSPLH

j_gene: TRBJ2-7
v_gene: TRBV7-9
d_gene: TRBD1
CDR3aa: ASSQLPGQGEQY

j_gene: TRBJ2-1
v_gene: TRBV7-9
d_gene: .
CDR3aa: ASSGGGGNEQF

j_gene: TRBJ2-1
v_gene: TRBV11-3
d_gene: .
CDR3aa: ASSSNGRDTVRQF

j_gene: TRBJ2-3
v_gene: TRBV4-2
d_gene: .
CDR3aa: ASSQGASTDTQY

j_gene: TRBJ2-5
v_gene: TRBV7-9
d_gene: .
CDR3aa: ASSKPKASETQY

j_gene: TRBJ2-1
v_gene: TRBV6-5
d_gene: .
CDR3aa: ASSQYRVAAGSNEQF

j_gene: TRBJ1-1
v_gene: TRBV28
d_gene: TRBD1
CDR3aa: ASTTGVLNTEAF

j_gene: TRBJ1-6
v_gene: TRBV7-4
d_gene: .
CDR3aa: ASSLIGEGSPLH

j_gene: TRBJ1-1
v_gene: TRBV2
d_gene: .
CDR3aa: ASSGWTNTEAF

j_gene: TRBJ2-1
v_gene: TRBV10-3
d_gene: TRBD2
CDR3aa: AISEGLLVAGGQDEQF

j_gene: TRBJ1-6
v_gene: TRBV4-3
d_gene: .
CDR3aa: ASSQAHRTNSPLH

j_gene: TRBJ1-5
v_gene: TRBV27
d_gene: TRBD1
CDR3aa: ASSPRTGGDQPQH

j_gene: TRBJ1-1
v_gene: TRBV5-1
d_gene: TRBD1
CDR3aa: ASSLAGDSLHEAF

j_gene: TRBJ1-1
v_gene: TRBV6-1
d_gene: .
CDR3aa: TSSEIPTEAF

j_gene: TRBJ2-5
v_gene: TRBV24-1
d_gene: .
CDR3aa: ATSDLSFRY

j_gene: TRBJ2-4
v_gene: TRBV25-1
d_gene: .
CDR3aa: ASSESRNIQY

j_gene: TRBJ1-5
v_gene: TRBV10-3
d_gene: .
CDR3aa: AISESSGVAQPQH

j_gene: TRBJ2-2
v_gene: TRBV7-9
d_gene: TRBD2
CDR3aa: ASTPRGGDTGELF

j_gene: TRBJ1-4
v_gene: TRBV5-1
d_gene: .
CDR3aa: ASSWTTNEKLF

j_gene: TRBJ2-1
v_gene: TRBV7-4
d_gene: .
CDR3aa: ASSLGDWGEQF

j_gene: TRBJ2-1
v_gene: TRBV7-8
d_gene: .
CDR3aa: ASSLDQYNEQF

j_gene: TRBJ2-5
v_gene: TRBV19
d_gene: TRBD1
CDR3aa: ASSMAGGRETQY

j_gene: TRBJ2-1
v_gene: TRBV7-6
d_gene: .
CDR3aa: ASTNSGTEGSEQF

j_gene: TRBJ1-1
v_gene: TRBV7-9
d_gene: .
CDR3aa: ASSLAFQGTTLNTEAF

j_gene: TRBJ2-7
v_gene: TRBV29-1
d_gene: TRBD1
CDR3aa: SVGQGGYEQY

j_gene: TRBJ2-5
v_gene: TRBV4-1
d_gene: TRBD2
CDR3aa: ASSHGTSGLETQY

j_gene: TRBJ1-1
v_gene: TRBV10-3
d_gene: .
CDR3aa: ATATTRGNTEAF

j_gene: TRBJ1-1
v_gene: TRBV7-9
d_gene: .
CDR3aa: ASTRPVSRTEAF

j_gene: TRBJ1-2
v_gene: TRBV27
d_gene: .
CDR3aa: ASSLSDPRYYGYT

j_gene: TRBJ2-3
v_gene: TRBV12-5
d_gene: .
CDR3aa: ASGFGTESTDTQY

j_gene: TRBJ1-5
v_gene: TRBV7-8
d_gene: TRBD1
CDR3aa: ASGGGQGVGNQPQH

j_gene: TRBJ2-7
v_gene: TRBV7-7
d_gene: .
CDR3aa: ASSITVGSYEQY

j_gene: TRBJ2-2
v_gene: TRBV12-3/TRBV12-4
d_gene: .
CDR3aa: ASSFGGHWFGELF

j_gene: TRBJ1-2
v_gene: TRBV7-2
d_gene: .
CDR3aa: ASSLESLGGVDYGYT

j_gene: TRBJ2-3
v_gene: TRBV7-3
d_gene: .
CDR3aa: ASSLSRTDRDTQY

j_gene: TRBJ2-2
v_gene: TRBV3-1
d_gene: .
CDR3aa: ASSQIGGGLNTGELF

j_gene: TRBJ2-3
v_gene: TRBV13
d_gene: .
CDR3aa: ASSRLETDTQY

j_gene: TRBJ2-5
v_gene: TRBV12-3/TRBV12-4
d_gene: .
CDR3aa: ASSYRALRETQY

j_gene: TRBJ1-6
v_gene: TRBV6-1
d_gene: TRBD1
CDR3aa: ASLQGEYSPLH

j_gene: TRBJ1-5
v_gene: TRBV27
d_gene: .
CDR3aa: ASGGGYSNQPQH

j_gene: TRBJ1-2
v_gene: TRBV6-1
d_gene: .
CDR3aa: ASSDGYSNYGYT

j_gene: TRBJ2-2
v_gene: TRBV7-3
d_gene: .
CDR3aa: ASSPGTSTPDTGELF

j_gene: TRBJ1-6
v_gene: TRBV12-3/TRBV12-4
d_gene: .
CDR3aa: ASRADRRGSPLH

j_gene: TRBJ2-7
v_gene: TRBV12-3/TRBV12-4
d_gene: .
CDR3aa: ASSSSEEQY

j_gene: TRBJ1-1
v_gene: TRBV28
d_gene: .
CDR3aa: ASKPGNRAEAF

j_gene: TRBJ2-6
v_gene: TRBV7-3
d_gene: .
CDR3aa: ASSPTPGNSGANVLT

j_gene: TRBJ2-7
v_gene: TRBV5-1
d_gene: .
CDR3aa: ASSLRDGDYEQY

j_gene: TRBJ1-1
v_gene: TRBV19
d_gene: .
CDR3aa: ASSRMRDKGTEAF

j_gene: TRBJ1-6
v_gene: TRBV7-6
d_gene: .
CDR3aa: ASSLAGFHNSPLH

j_gene: TRBJ1-1
v_gene: TRBV27
d_gene: .
CDR3aa: ASSYGVYTEAF

j_gene: TRBJ1-1
v_gene: TRBV3-1
d_gene: .
CDR3aa: ASSPIGASFLNTEAF

j_gene: TRBJ2-3
v_gene: TRBV5-4
d_gene: TRBD2
CDR3aa: ASSSPSGGTSDTQY

j_gene: TRBJ2-1
v_gene: TRBV13
d_gene: TRBD2
CDR3aa: ASSSLTSGEVMDEQF